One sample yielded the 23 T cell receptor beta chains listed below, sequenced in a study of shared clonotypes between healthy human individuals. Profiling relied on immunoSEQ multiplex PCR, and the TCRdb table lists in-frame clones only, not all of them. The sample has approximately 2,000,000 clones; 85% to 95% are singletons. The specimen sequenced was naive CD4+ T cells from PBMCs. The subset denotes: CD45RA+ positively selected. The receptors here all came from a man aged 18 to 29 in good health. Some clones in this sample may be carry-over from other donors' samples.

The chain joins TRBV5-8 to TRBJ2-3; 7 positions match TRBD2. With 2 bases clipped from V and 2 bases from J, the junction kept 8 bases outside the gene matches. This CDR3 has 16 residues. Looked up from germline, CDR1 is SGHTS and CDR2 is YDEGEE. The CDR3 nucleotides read TGTGCCAGCAGCTTCCCGGCTAGCGGAGTCACAGATACGCAGTATTTT. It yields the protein CASSFPASGVTDTQYF.

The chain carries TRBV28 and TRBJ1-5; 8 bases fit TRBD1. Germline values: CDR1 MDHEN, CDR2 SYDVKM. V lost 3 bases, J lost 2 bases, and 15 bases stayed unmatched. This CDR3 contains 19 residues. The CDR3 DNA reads TGTGCCAGCAGTTTGAGCACAGGGGGGCCCCCATTTGGCAATCAGCCCCAGCATTTT. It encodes CASSLSTGGPPFGNQPQHF.

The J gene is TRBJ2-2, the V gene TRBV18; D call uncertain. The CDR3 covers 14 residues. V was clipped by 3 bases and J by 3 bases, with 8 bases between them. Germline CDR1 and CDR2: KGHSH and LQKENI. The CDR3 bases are TGTGCCAGCTCACCCCGGCTGGACACCGGGGAGCTGTTTTTT. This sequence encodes CASSPRLDTGELFF.

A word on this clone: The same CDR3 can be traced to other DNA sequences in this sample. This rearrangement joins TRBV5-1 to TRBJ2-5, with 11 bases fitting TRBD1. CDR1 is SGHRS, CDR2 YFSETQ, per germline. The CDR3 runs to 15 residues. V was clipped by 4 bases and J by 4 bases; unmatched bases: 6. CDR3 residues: CASSPRDRGTETQYF. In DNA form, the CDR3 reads TGCGCCAGCAGCCCCCGGGACAGGGGGACAGAGACCCAGTACTTC.

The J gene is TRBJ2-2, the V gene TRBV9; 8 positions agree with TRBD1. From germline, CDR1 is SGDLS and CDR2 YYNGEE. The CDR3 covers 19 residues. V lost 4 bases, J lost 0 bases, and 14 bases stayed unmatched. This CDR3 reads CASSPHPGGRGPNTGELFF. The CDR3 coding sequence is TGTGCCAGCAGCCCCCACCCAGGGGGCAGGGGGCCGAACACCGGGGAGCTGTTTTTT.

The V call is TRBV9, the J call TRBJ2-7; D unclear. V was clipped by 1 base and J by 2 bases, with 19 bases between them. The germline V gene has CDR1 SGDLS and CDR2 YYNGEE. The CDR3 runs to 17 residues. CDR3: CASSVPPMIEEPYEQYF. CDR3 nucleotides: TGTGCCAGCAGCGTACCCCCCATGATTGAAGAGCCCTACGAGCAGTACTTC.

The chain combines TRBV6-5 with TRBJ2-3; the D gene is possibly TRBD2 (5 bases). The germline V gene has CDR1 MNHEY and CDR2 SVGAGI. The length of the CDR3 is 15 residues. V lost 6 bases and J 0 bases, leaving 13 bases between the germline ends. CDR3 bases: TGTGCCAGCAGACCTCCTAGCAAGAGCACAGATACGCAGTATTTT. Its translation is CASRPPSKSTDTQYF.

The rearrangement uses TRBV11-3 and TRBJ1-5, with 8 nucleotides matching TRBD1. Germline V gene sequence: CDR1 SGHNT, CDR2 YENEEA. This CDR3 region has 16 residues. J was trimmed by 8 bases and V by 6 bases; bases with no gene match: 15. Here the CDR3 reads CASSSTGAPVLEPQHF. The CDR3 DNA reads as TGTGCCAGCAGTTCGACAGGGGCGCCTGTTTTGGAGCCCCAGCATTTT.

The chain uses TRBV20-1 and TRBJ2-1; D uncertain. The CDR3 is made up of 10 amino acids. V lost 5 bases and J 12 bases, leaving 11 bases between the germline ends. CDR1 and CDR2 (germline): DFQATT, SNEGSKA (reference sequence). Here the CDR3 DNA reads TGCAGTGCTCCTAATCCTGGGCAGTTCTTC. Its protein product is CSAPNPGQFF.

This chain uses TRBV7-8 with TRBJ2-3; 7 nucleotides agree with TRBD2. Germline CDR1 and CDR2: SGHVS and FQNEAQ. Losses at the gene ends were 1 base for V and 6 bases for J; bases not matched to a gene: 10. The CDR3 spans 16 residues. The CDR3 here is CASSLVTWEGGDTQYF. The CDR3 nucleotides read TGTGCCAGCAGCTTAGTCACGTGGGAGGGCGGCGATACGCAGTATTTT.

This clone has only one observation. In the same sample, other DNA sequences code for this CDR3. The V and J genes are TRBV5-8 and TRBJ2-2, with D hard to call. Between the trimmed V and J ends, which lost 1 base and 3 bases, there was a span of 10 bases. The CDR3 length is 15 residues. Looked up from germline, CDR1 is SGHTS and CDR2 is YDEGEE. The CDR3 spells CASSLSGLYTGELFF. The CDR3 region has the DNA TGTGCCAGCAGCTTGTCGGGCTTGTACACCGGGGAGCTGTTTTTT. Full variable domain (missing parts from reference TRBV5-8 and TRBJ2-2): EAGVTQSPTHLIKTRGQQATLRCSPISGHTSVYWYQQALGLGLQFLLWYDEGEERNRGNFPPRFSGRQFPNYSSELNVNALELEDSALYLCASSLSGLYTGELFFGEGSRLTVL.

CDR3 in DNA: TGTGCCTGGAGTGTACGAGGAGCGGGAGGGCCACGAATTAAAGCCGGGGAGCTGTTTTTT. It yields the protein CAWSVRGAGGPRIKAGELFF. The rearrangement links TRBV30 to TRBJ2-2; 10 positions match TRBD2. Germline V gene lookup returns CDR1 GTSNPN and CDR2 SVGIG (reference sequence). The CDR3 sequence is 20 residues long. V lost 0 bases, J lost 6 bases, and 19 bases stayed unmatched.

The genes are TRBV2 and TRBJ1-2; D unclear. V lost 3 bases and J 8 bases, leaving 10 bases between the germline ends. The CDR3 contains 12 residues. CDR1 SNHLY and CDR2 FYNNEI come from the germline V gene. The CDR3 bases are TGTGCCAGCAGTGAGGAACTATGGGGCTACACCTTC. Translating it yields CASSEELWGYTF.

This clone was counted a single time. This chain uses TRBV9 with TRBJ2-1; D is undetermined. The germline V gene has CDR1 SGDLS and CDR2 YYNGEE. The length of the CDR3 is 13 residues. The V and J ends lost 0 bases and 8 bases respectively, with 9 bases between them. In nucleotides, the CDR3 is TGTGCCAGCAGCGTAGTGAGCGAGGATGAGCAGTTCTTC. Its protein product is CASSVVSEDEQFF.

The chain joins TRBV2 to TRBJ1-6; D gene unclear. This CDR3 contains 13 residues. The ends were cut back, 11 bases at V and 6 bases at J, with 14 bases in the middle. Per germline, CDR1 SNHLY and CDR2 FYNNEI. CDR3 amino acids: CAGQTETNSPLHF. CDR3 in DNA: TGTGCCGGCCAAACGGAAACTAATTCACCCCTCCACTTT. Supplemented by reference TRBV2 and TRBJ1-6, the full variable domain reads EPEVTQTPSHQVTQMGQEVILRCVPISNHLYFYWYRQILGQKVEFLVSFYNNEISEKSEIFDDQFSVERPDGSNFTLKIRSTKLEDSAMYFCAGQTETNSPLHFGNGTRLTVT.

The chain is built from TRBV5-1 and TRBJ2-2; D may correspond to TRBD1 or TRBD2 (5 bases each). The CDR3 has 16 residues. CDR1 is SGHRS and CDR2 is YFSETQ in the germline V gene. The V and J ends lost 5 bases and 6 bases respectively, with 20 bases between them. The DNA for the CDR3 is TGCGCCAGCAGGTCCCTGGGGACCGGGTCTGCCGGGGAGCTGTTTTTT. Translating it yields CASRSLGTGSAGELFF.

The CDR3 region is CASSQGLRTNEKLFF. CDR3 DNA: TGCGCCAGCAGCCAGGGACTGCGCACTAATGAAAAACTGTTTTTT. The chain is built from TRBV4-1 and TRBJ1-4, with TRBD1 as a possible D gene (5 bases). From germline, CDR1 is MGHRA and CDR2 YSYEKL. The CDR3 has 15 amino acids. The V end was cut by 3 bases, the J end by 2 bases, with 10 bases between.

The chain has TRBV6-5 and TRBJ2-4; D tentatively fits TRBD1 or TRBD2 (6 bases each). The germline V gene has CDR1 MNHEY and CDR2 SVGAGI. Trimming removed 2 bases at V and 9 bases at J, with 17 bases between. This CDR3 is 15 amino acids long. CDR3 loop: CASSYTRDNRGIQYF. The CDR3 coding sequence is TGTGCCAGCAGTTACACGCGGGACAATCGGGGCATTCAGTACTTC.

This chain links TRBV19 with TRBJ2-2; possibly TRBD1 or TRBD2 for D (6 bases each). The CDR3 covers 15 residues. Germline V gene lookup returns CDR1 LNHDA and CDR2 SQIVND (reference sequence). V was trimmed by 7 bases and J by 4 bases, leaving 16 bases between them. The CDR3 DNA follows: TGTGCCAGTATTATCACCGGGGGCACCACCGGGGAGCTGTTTTTT. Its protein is CASIITGGTTGELFF.

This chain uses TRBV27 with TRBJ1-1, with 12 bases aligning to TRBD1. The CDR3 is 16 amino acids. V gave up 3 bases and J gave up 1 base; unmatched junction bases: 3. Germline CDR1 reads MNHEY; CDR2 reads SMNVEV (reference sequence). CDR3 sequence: CASSFRDRGPNTEAFF. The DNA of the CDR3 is TGTGCCAGCAGTTTTCGGGACAGGGGGCCGAACACTGAAGCTTTCTTT.

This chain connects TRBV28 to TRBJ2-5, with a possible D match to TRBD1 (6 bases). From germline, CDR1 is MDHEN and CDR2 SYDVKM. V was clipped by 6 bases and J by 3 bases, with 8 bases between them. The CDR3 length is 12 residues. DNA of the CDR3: TGTGCCAGCAGCAGGACAGAAGAGACCCAGTACTTC. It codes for CASSRTEETQYF.

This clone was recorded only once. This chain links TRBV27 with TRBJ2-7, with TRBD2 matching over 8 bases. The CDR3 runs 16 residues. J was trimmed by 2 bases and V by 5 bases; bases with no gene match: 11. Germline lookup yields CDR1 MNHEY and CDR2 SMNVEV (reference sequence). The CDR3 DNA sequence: TGTGCCAGCAGTCACCGCCGGGGGGGGGAAACCTACGAGCAGTACTTC. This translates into CASSHRRGGETYEQYF.

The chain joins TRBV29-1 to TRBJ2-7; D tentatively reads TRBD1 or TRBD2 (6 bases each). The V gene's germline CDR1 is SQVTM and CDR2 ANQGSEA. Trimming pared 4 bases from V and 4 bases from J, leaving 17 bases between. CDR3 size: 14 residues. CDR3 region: CSVVEGGTLYEQYF. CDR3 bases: TGCAGCGTTGTTGAAGGCGGGACACTTTACGAGCAGTACTTC.